The present TCR beta chain was sequenced within a study of PD-1 blockade in mismatch repair-deficient tumors. About the study: All were previously treated, progressing patients with approximately 12 mismatch repair-deficient cancer types.

Notes on the study in general: Tumor-resident clones, often absent from pretreatment blood, expanded after pembrolizumab and then contracted.

This clone has more than one count but fewer than ten. Its cognate antigen is unknown. Germline lookup yields CDR1 MDHEN and CDR2 SYDVKM. The CDR3 is 15 amino acids. The V and J ends lost 4 bases and 4 bases respectively, with 14 bases between them. TCRdb's copy holds only in-frame clones and misses some; the assay was immunoSEQ multiplex PCR. The table includes fewer than 100,000 clones, 81% detected once. Mismatch repair deficiency was confirmed in all patients, by PCR or immunohistochemistry. Three pembrolizumab responders had their TCRs sequenced. Material: peripheral blood, obtained 12 weeks after starting pembrolizumab. This sequence was found in an adult with mismatch repair-deficient cancer. The chain recombines TRBV28 with TRBJ1-5, with D possibly matching TRBD1 (5 bases). CDR3 amino acids: CASSSGLPVNQPQHF. The CDR3 nucleotides are TGTGCCAGCAGTTCGGGACTCCCGGTAAATCAGCCCCAGCATTTT. The full variable domain, in which reference TRBV28 and TRBJ1-5 provide the parts outside the CDR3, is DVKVTQSSRYLVKRTGEKVFLECVQDMDHENMFWYRQDPGLGLRLIYFSYDVKMKEKGDIPEGYSVSREKKERFSLILESASTNQTSMYLCASSSGLPVNQPQHFGDGTRLSIL.